The TCR beta chain described here comes from a study of blood T cell repertoires in COVID-19. The overall study: Spain, Italy and the United States supplied samples that represented acute and convalescent COVID-19. In each case, the material was cDNA or gDNA derived from T cells, B-cell-depleted T cells, or PBMCs.

The CDR3 sequence is 16 residues long. Deletions cut 5 bases from V and 7 bases from J, with 22 bases between. Germline assignment: CDR1 LGHNA and CDR2 YNFKEQ. The authors' processing: Estimation of nucleated cell counts was performed using reference gene primer amplification. The protocol was immunoSEQ multiplex PCR, while the TCRdb copy is restricted to in-frame clones and leaves out a portion. Clonal size and the V and J genes are those of that table, whereas D and trimming came from the DNA. This repertoire shows about 140,000 clones, around nine tenths found once; its top ten account for around 1.6%.

This TCR was sampled from a human donor in a cohort sampled during active COVID-19. The V gene is TRBV4-2, the J gene TRBJ2-3; D possibly corresponds to TRBD2 (7 bases). What was sequenced was peripheral blood. In DNA, the CDR3 is TGTGCCAGCAGCGGGCGGGGGCTTCGTCTTCTATATACGCAGTATTTT. This codes for CASSGRGLRLLYTQYF.